The sequence of this T cell receptor (beta chain) was determined in a study of blood T cell repertoires in COVID-19. On the study more broadly: T cells, B-cell-depleted T cells, or PBMCs provided the cDNA or gDNA that served as material.

CDR3 length: 13 amino acids. V shed 7 bases and J shed 1 base, with 10 bases lying between them. The data were produced by immunoSEQ multiplex PCR, yet TCRdb's version contains in-frame clones alone and is incomplete. This sample has about 160,000 clones, with around 92% found just once. The gene calls are TRBV12-3 or TRBV12-4 and TRBJ1-1; perhaps TRBD1 as D (5 bases). Sample: peripheral blood. The TCR was taken from a young man with COVID-19, enrolled during active disease. CDR3 region: CASKQGWNTEAFF. In DNA, the CDR3 is TGTGCCAGCAAGCAGGGTTGGAACACTGAAGCTTTCTTT.